Listed below are T cell receptor beta chains from one sample, sequenced in a study of T cell responses to AZD1222 COVID-19 vaccine. Measured with immunoSEQ multiplex PCR; TCRdb has only the in-frame clones, and not every one. This table holds over 100,000 clones, over 75% found once. The specimen comprised peripheral blood, sampled 28 days after the second AZD1222 dose. These receptors were taken from an adult who received the AZD1222 COVID-19 vaccine. Both conserved end residues are part of each CDR3. The D gene is left open where the match is weak. Size values are once, few and many counts, or a class for expanded clones, and some rows have none.

v_gene	len	d_gene	j_gene	abundance	CDR3aa	CDR3nt
TRBV27	13	TRBD1	TRBJ1-2	.	CASSTTGYYGYTF	TGTGCCAGCAGTACGACAGGGTACTATGGCTACACCTTC
TRBV5-1	16	TRBD1	TRBJ1-2	.	CASSAHPGQGIYGYTF	TGCGCCAGCAGCGCCCACCCGGGACAGGGGATCTATGGCTACACCTTC
TRBV5-4	14	.	TRBJ2-3	.	CASSLAGIPDTQYF	TGTGCCAGCAGCTTGGCCGGGATCCCAGATACGCAGTATTTT
TRBV5-1	14	TRBD1	TRBJ2-2	.	CASSLGQGAGELFF	TGCGCCAGCAGCTTGGGACAGGGGGCCGGGGAGCTGTTTTTT
TRBV28	15	.	TRBJ1-1	.	CASSPPPRGATEAFF	TGTGCCAGCAGCCCCCCACCGCGGGGGGCTACTGAAGCTTTCTTT
TRBV5-4	12	.	TRBJ2-7	.	CASSTGLGEQYF	TGTGCCAGCAGCACAGGGTTGGGGGAGCAGTACTTC
TRBV5-5	15	TRBD1	TRBJ2-7	.	CASSLVGTGAYEQYF	TGTGCCAGCAGCTTGGTCGGGACAGGGGCCTACGAGCAGTACTTC
TRBV27	14	.	TRBJ2-7	.	CASSIKEGHYEQYF	TGTGCCAGCTCCATTAAGGAGGGCCACTACGAGCAGTACTTC
TRBV11-3	14	TRBD1	TRBJ2-2	.	CASSPRDSTGELFF	TGTGCCAGCAGCCCACGGGACAGCACCGGGGAGCTGTTTTTT
TRBV9	17	TRBD1	TRBJ2-1	.	CASKPSGTGETYNEQFF	TGTGCCAGCAAACCCTCCGGGACAGGGGAAACCTACAATGAGCAGTTCTTC
TRBV6-2/TRBV6-3	15	.	TRBJ1-1	.	CASSYEVGVNTEAFF	TGTGCCAGCAGTTACGAGGTGGGGGTGAACACTGAAGCTTTCTTT
TRBV5-5	15	TRBD2	TRBJ2-7	few	CASSLVGLAPYEQYF	TGTGCCAGCAGCTTGGTAGGACTAGCGCCCTACGAGCAGTACTTC
TRBV7-9	17	TRBD2	TRBJ2-7	.	CASSLGGLAGLSYEQYF	TGTGCCAGCAGCCTGGGGGGGCTAGCGGGCCTATCCTACGAGCAGTACTTC
TRBV10-3	11	.	TRBJ1-2	once	CAISGAYGYTF	TGTGCCATCAGTGGGGCCTATGGCTACACCTTC
TRBV18	13	.	TRBJ2-1	.	CASSPAKENEQFF	TGTGCCAGCTCACCCGCGAAGGAGAATGAGCAGTTCTTC
TRBV7-6	16	TRBD1	TRBJ1-1	.	CASSLVTGGVGTEAFF	TGTGCCAGCAGCTTAGTGACAGGGGGCGTTGGCACTGAAGCTTTCTTT